A selection of T cell receptor beta chains follows, all from one sample in a study of blood T cell repertoires in COVID-19. Method: immunoSEQ multiplex PCR; TCRdb's copy keeps in-frame clones and lacks some. The sample lists about 120,000 clones; around 79% were seen once. What was sequenced was peripheral blood. These receptor sequences come from a man between 65 and 79 years old with acute or convalescent COVID-19. Each CDR3 is given with its conserved first and last residue. A D gene is named only where the DNA matches it firmly. Clone size is shown for a subset of rows, as once, few, many or a class of expanded clone.

clone size: -
J gene: TRBJ2-7
D gene: TRBD2
V gene: TRBV11-3
CDR3 DNA: TGTGCCAGCAGCTCTAGCGGGGGTGACGAGCAGTACTTC
CDR3 protein: CASSSSGGDEQYF

clone size: -
J gene: TRBJ1-1
D gene: -
V gene: TRBV29-1
CDR3 DNA: TGCAGCGTGTTCCCCGACAGATACACTGAAGCTTTCTTT
CDR3 protein: CSVFPDRYTEAFF

clone size: -
J gene: TRBJ2-7
D gene: -
V gene: TRBV25-1
CDR3 DNA: TGTGCCAGCAGTGAATGGTCGGGCGAGCAGTACTTC
CDR3 protein: CASSEWSGEQYF

clone size: -
J gene: TRBJ2-1
D gene: TRBD1
V gene: TRBV4-2
CDR3 DNA: TGTGCCAGCAGCTGGGACAGGGAAGCCAATGAGCAGTTCTTC
CDR3 protein: CASSWDREANEQFF

clone size: few
J gene: TRBJ2-7
D gene: TRBD2
V gene: TRBV4-2
CDR3 DNA: TGTGCCAGCAGCGAGGAGGGAGGGTTCGCCTACGAGCAGTACTTC
CDR3 protein: CASSEEGGFAYEQYF

clone size: few
J gene: TRBJ1-2
D gene: TRBD1
V gene: TRBV6-6
CDR3 DNA: TGTGCCAGCAGTTACACAGGGGGCAATGGCTACACCTTC
CDR3 protein: CASSYTGGNGYTF

clone size: -
J gene: TRBJ2-7
D gene: -
V gene: TRBV5-1
CDR3 DNA: TGCGCCAGCAGCTCCAGGGGAGCGGGGAAACTCTACGAGCAGTACTTC
CDR3 protein: CASSSRGAGKLYEQYF

clone size: -
J gene: TRBJ2-5
D gene: TRBD1
V gene: TRBV7-9
CDR3 DNA: TGTGCCAGCAACTCCCCCGCCGGGACAGGAGAGACCCAGTACTTC
CDR3 protein: CASNSPAGTGETQYF

clone size: -
J gene: TRBJ2-3
D gene: TRBD2
V gene: TRBV3-1/TRBV3-2
CDR3 DNA: TGTGCCAGCAGCCCGAAGCGGGGGACCACAGATACGCAGTATTTT
CDR3 protein: CASSPKRGTTDTQYF

clone size: -
J gene: TRBJ2-5
D gene: TRBD1
V gene: TRBV18
CDR3 DNA: TGTGCCAGCTCGCGCGGGACAGGGCCCCAAGAGACCCAGTACTTC
CDR3 protein: CASSRGTGPQETQYF

clone size: -
J gene: TRBJ1-2
D gene: -
V gene: TRBV7-9
CDR3 DNA: TGTGCCAGCAGCTCTGGGCCTAACTATGGCTACACCTTC
CDR3 protein: CASSSGPNYGYTF

clone size: -
J gene: TRBJ2-2
D gene: TRBD2
V gene: TRBV5-1
CDR3 DNA: TGCGCCAGCAGCTTGGGGCTAGCGGGGAGCACCGGGGAGCTGTTTTTT
CDR3 protein: CASSLGLAGSTGELFF

clone size: -
J gene: TRBJ1-3
D gene: TRBD1
V gene: TRBV5-5
CDR3 DNA: TGTGCCAGCAGATTGACAGGGAACTCTGGAAACACCATATATTTT
CDR3 protein: CASRLTGNSGNTIYF

clone size: -
J gene: TRBJ2-3
D gene: TRBD2
V gene: TRBV7-3
CDR3 DNA: TGTGCCAGCAGCTTAACCGGGGGGGCACCAGATACGCAGTATTTT
CDR3 protein: CASSLTGGAPDTQYF

clone size: -
J gene: TRBJ1-2
D gene: TRBD1
V gene: TRBV11-2
CDR3 DNA: TGTGCCAGCAGCTTAGGTCCGGGACAGGGTGACTATGGCTACACCTTC
CDR3 protein: CASSLGPGQGDYGYTF

clone size: -
J gene: TRBJ1-2
D gene: -
V gene: TRBV2
CDR3 DNA: TGTGCCAGCAGTGTAACGGAGACGACGGGGGGCTACACCTTC
CDR3 protein: CASSVTETTGGYTF

clone size: -
J gene: TRBJ2-2
D gene: -
V gene: TRBV4-3
CDR3 DNA: TGCGCCAGCAGCCGCAAGAGTTTCGCGAACACCGGGGAGCTGTTTTTT
CDR3 protein: CASSRKSFANTGELFF

clone size: -
J gene: TRBJ2-7
D gene: TRBD1
V gene: TRBV4-3
CDR3 DNA: TGCGCCAGCAGCCTGCGGGACAGGGCAAGCTCCTACGAGCAGTACTTC
CDR3 protein: CASSLRDRASSYEQYF

clone size: -
J gene: TRBJ1-1
D gene: -
V gene: TRBV18
CDR3 DNA: TGTGCCAGCTCAGCAAATGTGGTTAGTTCGAACACTGAAGCTTTCTTT
CDR3 protein: CASSANVVSSNTEAFF

clone size: -
J gene: TRBJ1-5
D gene: -
V gene: TRBV12-3/TRBV12-4
CDR3 DNA: TGTGCCAGCACCTTGGGGGGAATCAGCCCCCAGCATTTT
CDR3 protein: CASTLGGISPQHF

clone size: -
J gene: TRBJ1-1
D gene: -
V gene: TRBV4-3
CDR3 DNA: TGCGCCAGCAGCCAAGATTCCGGCACGGGGACTAATTTGAACACTGAAGCTTTCTTT
CDR3 protein: CASSQDSGTGTNLNTEAFF

clone size: few
J gene: TRBJ1-1
D gene: -
V gene: TRBV30
CDR3 DNA: TGTGCCTGGAGTGGGGGGGGGACTGAAGCTTTCTTT
CDR3 protein: CAWSGGGTEAFF

clone size: many
J gene: TRBJ2-7
D gene: -
V gene: TRBV10-2
CDR3 DNA: TGCGCCAGCAGTGAGCCCACCGAATTTGCGGGGAGGAACTACGAGCAGTACTTC
CDR3 protein: CASSEPTEFAGRNYEQYF

clone size: once
J gene: TRBJ1-3
D gene: TRBD1
V gene: TRBV9
CDR3 DNA: TGTGCCAGCAGCCCAGAGACAGGGAGCTCTGGAAACACCATATATTTT
CDR3 protein: CASSPETGSSGNTIYF

clone size: -
J gene: TRBJ2-3
D gene: TRBD2
V gene: TRBV19
CDR3 DNA: TGTGCCAGTAGCAGCGGGGCCCACACAGATACGCAGTATTTT
CDR3 protein: CASSSGAHTDTQYF

clone size: -
J gene: TRBJ1-1
D gene: -
V gene: TRBV4-2
CDR3 DNA: TGTGCCAGCAGCCAAGAGATTGAGGGAATAGCTTTCTTT
CDR3 protein: CASSQEIEGIAFF

clone size: few
J gene: TRBJ1-6
D gene: TRBD1
V gene: TRBV19
CDR3 DNA: TGTGCCAGTAGTAACCCCAGGGGGATGGATAATTCACCCCTCCACTTT
CDR3 protein: CASSNPRGMDNSPLHF

clone size: -
J gene: TRBJ1-6
D gene: -
V gene: TRBV30
CDR3 DNA: TGTGCCTGGCTACAGGGCCGTTTATCACCCCTCCACTTT
CDR3 protein: CAWLQGRLSPLHF

clone size: -
J gene: TRBJ1-2
D gene: -
V gene: TRBV19
CDR3 DNA: TGTGCCAGTAGTAATCCCACAGGGCCCTATGGCTACACCTTC
CDR3 protein: CASSNPTGPYGYTF

clone size: -
J gene: TRBJ2-3
D gene: TRBD1
V gene: TRBV29-1
CDR3 DNA: TGCAGCGTAAACAGGGGGCAAGATACGCAGTATTTT
CDR3 protein: CSVNRGQDTQYF

clone size: few
J gene: TRBJ1-6
D gene: -
V gene: TRBV18
CDR3 DNA: TGTGCCAGCTCACCTCTCCAGGGTCATAATTCACCCCTCCACTTT
CDR3 protein: CASSPLQGHNSPLHF

clone size: once
J gene: TRBJ1-1
D gene: -
V gene: TRBV10-1
CDR3 DNA: TGCGCCAGCAGCGACAGTAACACTGAAGCTTTCTTT
CDR3 protein: CASSDSNTEAFF

clone size: -
J gene: TRBJ2-4
D gene: TRBD2
V gene: TRBV5-6
CDR3 DNA: TGTGCCAGCAGTCCCGGACTAGCGGGGAACGGGGGGATTCAGTACTTC
CDR3 protein: CASSPGLAGNGGIQYF

clone size: -
J gene: TRBJ2-7
D gene: -
V gene: TRBV5-3
CDR3 DNA: TGTGCCAGAAGTCAACAGGGTAGCGAGCAGTACTTC
CDR3 protein: CARSQQGSEQYF

clone size: once
J gene: TRBJ2-5
D gene: -
V gene: TRBV5-6
CDR3 DNA: TGTGCCAGCAGCCCGGACAGAGAAGAGACCCAGTACTTC
CDR3 protein: CASSPDREETQYF

clone size: -
J gene: TRBJ2-2
D gene: TRBD2
V gene: TRBV3-1/TRBV3-2
CDR3 DNA: TGTGCCAGCAGCTTTACTAGCGGGGGGGTGATCACCGGGGAGCTGTTTTTT
CDR3 protein: CASSFTSGGVITGELFF

clone size: -
J gene: TRBJ2-1
D gene: TRBD1
V gene: TRBV11-3
CDR3 DNA: TGTGCCAGCAGCTTGGGTTCCGGGACAGCCCCACACAATGAGCAGTTCTTC
CDR3 protein: CASSLGSGTAPHNEQFF

clone size: -
J gene: TRBJ1-1
D gene: -
V gene: TRBV19
CDR3 DNA: TGTGCCAGTAGTATAGCGGGGGGCACTGAAGCTTTCTTT
CDR3 protein: CASSIAGGTEAFF

clone size: -
J gene: TRBJ1-6
D gene: -
V gene: TRBV11-2
CDR3 DNA: TGTGCCAGCAGCTTCAGGCAGGGGACCCTCCACTTT
CDR3 protein: CASSFRQGTLHF

clone size: -
J gene: TRBJ2-3
D gene: -
V gene: TRBV18
CDR3 DNA: TGTGCCAGCTCACGGGACAACACAGATACGCAGTATTTT
CDR3 protein: CASSRDNTDTQYF

clone size: -
J gene: TRBJ1-2
D gene: TRBD1
V gene: TRBV7-8
CDR3 DNA: TGTGCCAGCAGCTTAATAACACCGGGACAGGGACCCTATGGCTACACCTTC
CDR3 protein: CASSLITPGQGPYGYTF

clone size: -
J gene: TRBJ2-7
D gene: TRBD1
V gene: TRBV5-1
CDR3 DNA: TGCGCCAGCAGCGGATCGACAGGGTCCTACGAGCAGTACTTC
CDR3 protein: CASSGSTGSYEQYF

clone size: -
J gene: TRBJ1-1
D gene: TRBD1
V gene: TRBV19
CDR3 DNA: TGTGCCAGTAGACGACAGGGGCCGAACACTGAAGCTTTCTTT
CDR3 protein: CASRRQGPNTEAFF

clone size: once
J gene: TRBJ2-1
D gene: TRBD2
V gene: TRBV7-3
CDR3 DNA: TGTGCCAGCAGGGAGCGACTAGCGGGGGGGCAGTGGTTCTTC
CDR3 protein: CASRERLAGGQWFF

clone size: -
J gene: TRBJ2-3
D gene: TRBD1
V gene: TRBV5-1
CDR3 DNA: TGCGCCAGCAGCCAGGGACAGGGCGGGTCAGATACGCAGTATTTT
CDR3 protein: CASSQGQGGSDTQYF

clone size: -
J gene: TRBJ2-4
D gene: -
V gene: TRBV6-6
CDR3 DNA: TGTGCCAGCAGTTATCAAGGCAGGGGTGGTAACATTCAGTACTTC
CDR3 protein: CASSYQGRGGNIQYF

clone size: -
J gene: TRBJ1-2
D gene: -
V gene: TRBV29-1
CDR3 DNA: TGCAGCGTTGAAGATGGGCAGGGGTTAAATGGCTACACCTTC
CDR3 protein: CSVEDGQGLNGYTF

clone size: -
J gene: TRBJ1-6
D gene: -
V gene: TRBV6-5
CDR3 DNA: TGTGCCAGCAGGCCGGGACTGACTAATTCACCCCTCCACTTT
CDR3 protein: CASRPGLTNSPLHF

clone size: -
J gene: TRBJ1-2
D gene: TRBD1
V gene: TRBV19
CDR3 DNA: TGTGCCAGTAGCCCCTCATGGGGGGACAGGGCAAACGGCTACACCTTC
CDR3 protein: CASSPSWGDRANGYTF

clone size: -
J gene: TRBJ1-2
D gene: TRBD1
V gene: TRBV5-4
CDR3 DNA: TGTGCCAGCAGCTTGATGGAGTCAGGGGGGTCTGGCTACACCTTC
CDR3 protein: CASSLMESGGSGYTF

clone size: -
J gene: TRBJ1-3
D gene: -
V gene: TRBV3-1/TRBV3-2
CDR3 DNA: TGTGCCAGCAGCCCAGCGGACGGGAACACCATATATTTT
CDR3 protein: CASSPADGNTIYF

clone size: -
J gene: TRBJ1-1
D gene: -
V gene: TRBV18
CDR3 DNA: TGTGCCAGCTCACCACCCTCAACAGACACTGAAGCTTTCTTT
CDR3 protein: CASSPPSTDTEAFF